This T cell receptor beta chain comes out of a study of OX40 agonist ivuxolimab in advanced cancers. In regard to this clone: Its specificity is not known.

The V and J ends lost 0 bases and 0 bases respectively, with 7 bases between them. CDR3 length equals 15 residues. CDR1 SGDLS and CDR2 YYNGEE come from the germline V gene. Study results and caveats: No determination was made of the antigen specificity of the expanded peripheral T cells.

Some clones are missing from TCRdb's copy, which holds only in-frame ones; the method was immunoSEQ multiplex PCR. The table has fewer than 65,000 clones, 79% seen once. The sequenced sample was CD4+ or CD8+ T cells sorted from blood, obtained in a trial of the OX40 agonist ivuxolimab. This receptor was taken from an adult with an advanced solid tumor such as melanoma, head and neck, liver or kidney cancer. The chain has TRBV9 and TRBJ1-3; D is ambiguous. The CDR3 sequence: CASSVETRSGNTIYF. As DNA, the CDR3 is TGTGCCAGCAGCGTAGAAACCCGCTCTGGAAACACCATATATTTT.